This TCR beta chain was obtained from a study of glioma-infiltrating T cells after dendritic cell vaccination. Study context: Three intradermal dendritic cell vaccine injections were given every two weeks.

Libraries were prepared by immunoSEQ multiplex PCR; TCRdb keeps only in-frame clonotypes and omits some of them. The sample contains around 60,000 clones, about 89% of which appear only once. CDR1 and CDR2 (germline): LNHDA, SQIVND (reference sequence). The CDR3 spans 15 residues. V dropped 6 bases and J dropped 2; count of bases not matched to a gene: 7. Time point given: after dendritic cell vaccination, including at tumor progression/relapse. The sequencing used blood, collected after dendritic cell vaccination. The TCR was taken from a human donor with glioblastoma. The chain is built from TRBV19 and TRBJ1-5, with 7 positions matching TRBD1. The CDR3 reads CASRADRVGNQPQHF. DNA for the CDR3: TGTGCCAGTAGAGCCGACAGGGTGGGCAATCAGCCCCAGCATTTT.